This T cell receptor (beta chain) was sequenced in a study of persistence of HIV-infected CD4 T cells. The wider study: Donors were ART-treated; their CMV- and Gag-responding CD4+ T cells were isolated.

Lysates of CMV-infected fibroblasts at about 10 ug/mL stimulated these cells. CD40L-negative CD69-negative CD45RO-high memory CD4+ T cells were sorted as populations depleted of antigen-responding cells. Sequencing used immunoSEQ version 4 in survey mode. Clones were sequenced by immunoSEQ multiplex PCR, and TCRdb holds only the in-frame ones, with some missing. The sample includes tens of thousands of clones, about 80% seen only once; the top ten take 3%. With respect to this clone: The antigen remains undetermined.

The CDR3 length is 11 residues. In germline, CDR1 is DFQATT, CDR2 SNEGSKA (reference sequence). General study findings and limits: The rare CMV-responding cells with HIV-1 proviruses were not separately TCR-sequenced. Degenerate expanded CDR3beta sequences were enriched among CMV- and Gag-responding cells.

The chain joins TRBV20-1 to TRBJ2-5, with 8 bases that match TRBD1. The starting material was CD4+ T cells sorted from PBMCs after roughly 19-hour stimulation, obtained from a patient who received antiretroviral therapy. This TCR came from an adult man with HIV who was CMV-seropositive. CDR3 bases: TGCGGGGGACAGGTCCAAGAGACCCAGTACTTC. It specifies CGGQVQETQYF.